Sequencing of this TCR beta chain was carried out in a study of blood T cell repertoires in COVID-19. For the study at large: Sample material is recorded as cDNA or gDNA derived from T cells, B-cell-depleted T cells, or PBMCs.

TCRdb keeps only in-frame clones here, not all; method: immunoSEQ multiplex PCR. The repertoire holds 200,000 to 250,000 clones, with roughly 80% as singletons. The CDR3 is 16 residues long. Trimming took 4 bases from V and 3 from J, leaving 17 bases between them. Germline V gene sequence: CDR1 SEHNR, CDR2 FQNEAQ (reference sequence). The sequenced sample was peripheral blood. This chain joins TRBV7-9 and TRBJ2-3; tentative D call: TRBD2 (5 bases). The receptor's source is a woman aged 60-75 years with active or convalescent COVID-19. CDR3 loop: CASSSPKEVMTDTQYF. The DNA for the CDR3 is TGTGCCAGCAGCTCCCCCAAGGAGGTCATGACAGATACGCAGTATTTT.